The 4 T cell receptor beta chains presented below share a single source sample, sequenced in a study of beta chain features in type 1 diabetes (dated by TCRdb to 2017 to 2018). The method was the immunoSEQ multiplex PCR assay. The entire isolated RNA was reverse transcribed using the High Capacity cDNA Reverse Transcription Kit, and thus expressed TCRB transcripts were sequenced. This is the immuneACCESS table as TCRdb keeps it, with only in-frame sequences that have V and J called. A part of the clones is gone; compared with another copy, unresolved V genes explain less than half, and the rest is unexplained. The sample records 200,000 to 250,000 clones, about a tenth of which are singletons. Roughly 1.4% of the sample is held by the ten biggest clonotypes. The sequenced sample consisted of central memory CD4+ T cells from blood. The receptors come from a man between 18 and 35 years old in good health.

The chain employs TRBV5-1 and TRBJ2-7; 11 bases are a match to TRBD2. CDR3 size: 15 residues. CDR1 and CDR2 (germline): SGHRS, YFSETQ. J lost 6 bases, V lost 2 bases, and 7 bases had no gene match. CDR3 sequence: CASSFLAGGQGEQYF. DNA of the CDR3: TGCGCCAGCAGCTTCCTAGCGGGAGGTCAAGGCGAGCAGTACTTC.

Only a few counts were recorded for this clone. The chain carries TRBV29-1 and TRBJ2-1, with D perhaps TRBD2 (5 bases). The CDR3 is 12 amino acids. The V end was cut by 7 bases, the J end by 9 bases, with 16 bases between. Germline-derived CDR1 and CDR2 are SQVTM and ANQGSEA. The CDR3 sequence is CSGGASRGEQFF. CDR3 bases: TGCAGCGGGGGTGCCTCCCGGGGTGAGCAGTTCTTC.

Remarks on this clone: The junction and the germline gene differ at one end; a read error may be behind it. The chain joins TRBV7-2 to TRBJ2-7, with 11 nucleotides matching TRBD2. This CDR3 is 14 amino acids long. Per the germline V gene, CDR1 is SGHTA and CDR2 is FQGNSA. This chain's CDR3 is CASTLLAGVGEQYF. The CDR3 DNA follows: TGTGCCAGCACCTTACTAGCGGGAGTAGGAGAGCAGTACTTC.

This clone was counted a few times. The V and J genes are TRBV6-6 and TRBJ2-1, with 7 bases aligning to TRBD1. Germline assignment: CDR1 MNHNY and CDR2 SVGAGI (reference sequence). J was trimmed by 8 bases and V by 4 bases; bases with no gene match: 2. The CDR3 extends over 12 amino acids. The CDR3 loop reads CASSLQGYEQFF. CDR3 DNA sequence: TGTGCCAGCAGTTTACAGGGGTATGAGCAGTTCTTC.